This entry is about one TCR beta chain. Its target is not known. The record originates from a study of shared clonotypes between healthy human individuals. The overall study: The cohort comprised a couple of women and a few men. Their ages spanned 18 to 49 years.

The CDR3 loop spans 16 amino acids. Germline CDR1 MGHDK, CDR2 SYGVNS. The V gene lost 3 bases and the J gene lost 3 bases, with 18 bases spanning the gap. Whole-study findings and limits: What limited the represented genetic and exposure-history diversity was the small number of donors. Non-shared clonotypes displayed generation probabilities falling below those of clonotypes present in all four donors.

Terminally differentiated effector memory CD45RA+ cells were excluded by CCR7 positive selection of CD45RO-negative cells. Once extracted for a subset, genomic DNA was divided evenly among several immunoSEQ plates. Data came from immunoSEQ multiplex PCR; TCRdb stores just in-frame clones and leaves some out. The repertoire includes about 2 million clones, approximately 95% of them detected once, and approximately 1.2% sits in the top ten. This chain links TRBV25-1 with TRBJ2-7, with D perhaps TRBD2 (5 bases). The sequence derives from a man aged 18 to 29 in good health. What was sequenced was naive CD8+ T cells sorted from blood. DNA for the CDR3: TGTGCCAGCAGTGAGGATGAAGACGTACTAGGCTACGAGCAGTACTTC. It yields the protein CASSEDEDVLGYEQYF.